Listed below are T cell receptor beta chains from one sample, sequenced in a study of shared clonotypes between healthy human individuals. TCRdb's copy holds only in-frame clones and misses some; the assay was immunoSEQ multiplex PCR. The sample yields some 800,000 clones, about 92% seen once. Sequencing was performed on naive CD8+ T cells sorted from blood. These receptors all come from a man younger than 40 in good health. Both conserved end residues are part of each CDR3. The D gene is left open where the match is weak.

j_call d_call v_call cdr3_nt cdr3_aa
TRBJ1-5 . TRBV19 TGTGCCAGTAGTCGCAAAACAAGTCAGCCCCAGCATTTT CASSRKTSQPQHF
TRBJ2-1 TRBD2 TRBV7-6 TGTGCCAGCAGCTTAGGCCAGGGACTAGTAGTTGAGCAGTTCTTC CASSLGQGLVVEQFF
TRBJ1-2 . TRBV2 TGTGCCAGCAGTGAAAGCAGCTTCTATGGCTACACCTTC CASSESSFYGYTF
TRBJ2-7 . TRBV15 TGTGCCACCAGCGGAGTACCCAGAACAGGGTACCACGAGCAGTACTTC CATSGVPRTGYHEQYF
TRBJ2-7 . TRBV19 TGTGCCAGTAGCAGTTGGCTCTCAACCTACGAGCAGTACTTC CASSSWLSTYEQYF
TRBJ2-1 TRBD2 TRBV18 TGTGCCAGCTCACCACCTAGCGGGCTATTAGACAATGAGCAGTTCTTC CASSPPSGLLDNEQFF
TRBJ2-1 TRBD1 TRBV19 TGTGCCCTCGGGACAGGGGGTTACAATGAGCAGTTCTTC CALGTGGYNEQFF
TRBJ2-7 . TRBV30 TGTGCCTGGGAGGGGACTGGCCGCGAGCAGTACTTC CAWEGTGREQYF
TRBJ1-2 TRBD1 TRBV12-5 TGTGCTAGTGGTTTGGTAATTGGAGACTTTGTTGACAGGGAGCCGGTCAGCTATGGCTACACCTTC CASGLVIGDFVDREPVSYGYTF
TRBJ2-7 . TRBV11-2 TGTGCCAGCAGCTTGCACAGCTCCTACGAGCAGTACTTC CASSLHSSYEQYF
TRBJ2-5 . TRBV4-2 TGTGCCAGCAGCCAAGGCGACCAGTGGCGGTCTGGGGAGACCCAGTACTTC CASSQGDQWRSGETQYF
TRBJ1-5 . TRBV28 TGTGCCAGCACCCCATCGGTGGGTTTTCGTAATCAGCCCCAGCATTTT CASTPSVGFRNQPQHF
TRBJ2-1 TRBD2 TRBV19 TGTGCCAGTAGCTTAGCGGGAGGGACACAGTTCTTC CASSLAGGTQFF
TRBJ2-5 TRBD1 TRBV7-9 TGTGCCAGCAGCCCAGAGGACAGGGAGACCCAGTACTTC CASSPEDRETQYF
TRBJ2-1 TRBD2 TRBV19 TGTGCCAGTCTAAGCGGGAGAGGCTTCAATGAGCAGTTCTTC CASLSGRGFNEQFF
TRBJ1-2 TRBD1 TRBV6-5 TGTGCCAGCAGTTCAGGACAGGAAAATGGCTACACCTTC CASSSGQENGYTF
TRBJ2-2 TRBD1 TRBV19 TGTGCCAGTAGTACCCTCGGACAGGGATTGAACACCGGGGAGCTGTTTTTT CASSTLGQGLNTGELFF
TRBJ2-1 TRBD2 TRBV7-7 TGTGCCAGCAGCCCAAGAGGACTAGCGGGTGAGAGGGAGCAGTTCTTC CASSPRGLAGEREQFF
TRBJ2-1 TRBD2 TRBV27 TGTGCCAGCAGCATAAGGGTGCCGGGACTAGCGGATTCCCACAATGAGCAGTTCTTC CASSIRVPGLADSHNEQFF
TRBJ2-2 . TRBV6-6 TGTGCCAGCAGTGCCCGGGACGGGACCACCGGGGAGCTGTTTTTT CASSARDGTTGELFF